Below are 29 T cell receptor beta chains sequenced from a single sample in a study of cytomegalovirus exposure and HLA in healthy donors. The PCR ran on 60 Vbeta and 13 Jbeta primers. Assay: immunoSEQ multiplex PCR; the TCRdb copy retains only in-frame clones and omits some. Of approximately 170,000 clones listed, approximately 81% are singletons. The specimen sequenced was PBMCs. The receptors stem from a woman aged 45-59 years in good health and CMV-seronegative.

The chain joins TRBV30 to TRBJ2-3; 13 bases line up with TRBD2. Germline values: CDR1 GTSNPN, CDR2 SVGIG (reference sequence). The trim removed 1 base at V and 6 bases at J, leaving 7 bases unmatched. There are 16 residues in the CDR3. The CDR3 bases are TGTGCCTGGAGTGCCCTACCGACTAGCGGGGGGGATACGCAGTATTTT. It specifies CAWSALPTSGGDTQYF.

This sequence joins TRBV18 and TRBJ2-3; D not certain. The CDR3 runs 13 residues. V lost 4 bases, J lost 0 bases, and 5 bases lay in between. Germline CDR1 is KGHSH and CDR2 is LQKENI. The CDR3 bases are TGTGCCAGCTCACTGACTAGCACAGATACGCAGTATTTT. It yields the protein CASSLTSTDTQYF.

The chain carries TRBV18 and TRBJ2-6, with 7 bases lining up with TRBD1. From germline, CDR1 is KGHSH and CDR2 LQKENI. With V trimmed by 5 bases and J by 4 bases, 5 bases remained unmatched. The CDR3 is 15 amino acids. The CDR3 protein is CASSSGGSGANVLTF. As DNA, the CDR3 is TGTGCCAGCTCATCAGGGGGTTCCGGGGCCAACGTCCTGACTTTC.

This chain uses TRBV27 with TRBJ2-5, with TRBD1 matching 9 bases. CDR1 and CDR2 (germline): MNHEY, SMNVEV (reference sequence). This CDR3 comprises 14 residues. V gave up 6 bases and J gave up 5 bases; unmatched junction bases: 7. In DNA, the CDR3 is TGTGCCAGCAGACCACAGGGGGCGGGGGAGACCCAGTACTTC. Protein sequence: CASRPQGAGETQYF.

The rearrangement links TRBV6-5 to TRBJ1-2; D possibly corresponds to TRBD1 (5 bases). The V gene's germline CDR1 is MNHEY and CDR2 SVGAGI. Trimming removed 6 bases at V and 4 bases at J, with 15 bases between. The CDR3 covers 14 residues. This CDR3 reads CASSLIWGSYGYTF. CDR3 nucleotide sequence: TGTGCCAGCAGCCTCATATGGGGCAGCTATGGCTACACCTTC.

The sample holds a few counts of this clone. V gene TRBV7-8 combines with J gene TRBJ2-5; 7 bases are a match to TRBD1. Gene TRBJ2-7 matches the end of the DNA better, so the J call may be wrong. The V gene's germline CDR1 is SGHVS and CDR2 FQNEAQ. The CDR3 totals 16 residues. The CDR3, as DNA: TGTGCCAGCAGCTCCCACCTACCGACAGGGACCTACGAGCAGTACTTC. Its protein product is CASSSHLPTGTYEQYF.

The rearrangement links TRBV2 to TRBJ2-1; 7 bases fit TRBD1. With 6 bases clipped from V and 5 bases from J, the junction kept 4 bases outside the gene matches. Germline loops: CDR1 SNHLY, CDR2 FYNNEI. This CDR3 region has 13 residues. Written as DNA, the CDR3 is TGTGCCAGCAGCCTGGGACAGAACAATGAGCAGTTCTTC. Protein: CASSLGQNNEQFF.

The chain's CDR3 is CASAAAFGQATEAFF. In DNA form, the CDR3 reads TGTGCCAGCGCAGCAGCCTTTGGACAGGCCACTGAAGCTTTCTTT. J is TRBJ1-1 and V is TRBV6-5, with 7 bases that match TRBD1. J was trimmed by 4 bases and V by 8 bases; bases with no gene match: 13. Germline CDR1 reads MNHEY; CDR2 reads SVGAGI. This CDR3 is 15 amino acids long.

Of note for this clone: At one end, the junction sequence differs from germline, possibly due to a read error. This chain uses TRBV7-9 with TRBJ2-7; 10 bases match TRBD1. Germline values: CDR1 SEHNR, CDR2 FQNEAQ (reference sequence). CDR3 length: 16 amino acids. CDR3 nucleotides: TGTTCCAGCAGCTTCTTTGGGACAGGGGAATCCTACGAGCAGTACTTC. This gives the protein CSSSFFGTGESYEQYF.

The V and J genes are TRBV28 and TRBJ1-1, with TRBD1 as a possible D gene (5 bases). Trimming cost V 6 bases and J 7 bases, with 12 bases left between them. This CDR3 is built from 12 residues. Germline CDR1 reads MDHEN; CDR2 reads SYDVKM. The chain's CDR3 is CASSQTVIEAFF. The DNA of the CDR3 is TGTGCCAGCAGCCAGACAGTAATTGAAGCTTTCTTT.

The chain couples TRBV11-2 to TRBJ2-3; TRBD1 might be the D (6 bases). Germline CDR1 SGHAT, CDR2 FQNNGV. The CDR3 is 16 residues long. Trimming shortened V by 2 bases and J by 4 bases, and 16 bases separated the two germline ends. The CDR3: CASSLIRGRGPDTQYF. DNA of the CDR3: TGTGCCAGCAGCTTAATCCGGGGCAGGGGACCAGATACGCAGTATTTT. The full variable domain, its missing parts supplied by reference TRBV11-2 and TRBJ2-3, is EAGVAQSPRYKIIEKRQSVAFWCNPISGHATLYWYQQILGQGPKLLIQFQNNGVVDDSQLPKDRFSAERLKGVDSTLKIQPAKLEDSAVYLCASSLIRGRGPDTQYFGPGTRLTVL.

The genes are TRBV7-9 and TRBJ2-4; D is possibly TRBD2 (5 bases). This CDR3 comprises 16 residues. CDR1 is SEHNR and CDR2 is FQNEAQ in the germline V gene (reference sequence). V shed 1 base and J shed 6 bases, with 16 bases lying between them. The CDR3 is CASSLGGTGNGNIQYF. As DNA, the CDR3 is TGTGCCAGCAGCTTAGGTGGAACGGGGAACGGAAACATTCAGTACTTC.

This chain links TRBV29-1 with TRBJ1-5; 7 nucleotides match TRBD1. This CDR3 has 14 residues. V lost 6 bases and J lost 3; bases outside the gene matches: 8. Germline CDR1 SQVTM, CDR2 ANQGSEA. The CDR3 here is CSVPQGTNNQPQHF. CDR3 nucleotide sequence: TGCAGCGTCCCACAGGGGACCAACAATCAGCCCCAGCATTTT.

J is TRBJ1-3 and V is TRBV9; D uncertain. This CDR3 spans 14 amino acids. Germline V CDR1 and CDR2: SGDLS, YYNGEE. V was trimmed by 2 bases and J by 4 bases, leaving 10 bases between them. In DNA, the CDR3 is TGTGCCAGCAGCGTTGGACTTGAAGGAAACACCATATATTTT. It encodes CASSVGLEGNTIYF.

The gene calls are TRBV5-1 and TRBJ2-1; TRBD2 matches at 9 bases. J gave up 4 bases and V 0 bases, and 8 bases lay outside the gene matches. CDR3 size: 17 residues. Germline assignment: CDR1 SGHRS and CDR2 YFSETQ. CDR3 DNA sequence: TGCGCCAGCAGCTTGGCCAGCGGGGGGACCCAATACAATGAGCAGTTCTTC. Its protein product is CASSLASGGTQYNEQFF.

The chain combines TRBV7-6 with TRBJ2-7; tentative D call: TRBD1 (5 bases). Germline loops: CDR1 SGHVS, CDR2 FNYEAQ. V lost 1 base and J 2 bases, leaving 12 bases between the germline ends. The CDR3 is 15 residues long. The CDR3 loop reads CASSLGGVTAYEQYF. CDR3 DNA: TGTGCCAGCAGCTTAGGGGGCGTGACCGCCTACGAGCAGTACTTC.

The chain has TRBV15 and TRBJ2-3, with D tentatively TRBD1 (5 bases). V lost 0 bases, J lost 6 bases, and 16 bases lay in between. The CDR3 has 16 amino acids. CDR1 LNHNV and CDR2 YYDKDF come from the germline V gene (reference sequence). In nucleotides, the CDR3 is TGTGCCACCAGCAGAGATCAGCCCCTGACAGCCGATACGCAGTATTTT. As protein: CATSRDQPLTADTQYF. Together with reference TRBV15 and TRBJ2-3, the CDR3 gives the full variable domain: DAMVIQNPRYQVTQFGKPVTLSCSQTLNHNVMYWYQQKSSQAPKLLFHYYDKDFNNEADTPDNFQSRRPNTSFCFLDIRSPGLGDTAMYLCATSRDQPLTADTQYFGPGTRLTVL.

V is TRBV5-1 and J is TRBJ1-2; D is perhaps TRBD1 (6 bases). Trimming cost V 0 bases and J 2 bases, with 17 bases left between them. CDR1 is SGHRS, CDR2 YFSETQ, per germline. CDR3 length: 17 residues. CDR3 coding DNA: TGCGCCAGCAGCTTGGCCTCAGCAGGGGCTCAGAACTATGGCTACACCTTC. Amino acids: CASSLASAGAQNYGYTF.

In its sample, this clone was seen a few times. The chain recombines TRBV28 with TRBJ2-7; 7 nucleotides match TRBD1. CDR3 length: 13 residues. V lost 5 bases and J lost 2; bases outside the gene matches: 3. Germline V gene sequence: CDR1 MDHEN, CDR2 SYDVKM. In DNA, the CDR3 is TGTGCCAGCAGTGTGACAGGGCCCTACGAGCAGTACTTC. Encoded protein: CASSVTGPYEQYF.

The chain recombines TRBV4-1 with TRBJ2-7; possible D gene TRBD1, 6 bases. V gave up 4 bases and J gave up 3 bases, with 16 bases separating them. Germline V gives CDR1 MGHRA, CDR2 YSYEKL. The CDR3 contains 15 residues. CDR3: CASSPQGGLDYEQYF. CDR3 bases: TGCGCCAGCAGCCCACAGGGCGGACTTGACTACGAGCAGTACTTC.

This chain connects TRBV5-1 to TRBJ2-7; TRBD1 agrees at 10 bases. Germline V gene data show CDR1 as SGHRS and CDR2 as YFSETQ. This CDR3 region has 15 residues. J was trimmed by 4 bases and V by 4 bases; bases with no gene match: 8. This chain's CDR3 is CASSPQTGGSYEQYF. The DNA of the CDR3 is TGCGCCAGCAGCCCCCAGACAGGGGGCTCTTACGAGCAGTACTTC.

The chain has TRBV19 and TRBJ2-3, with D possibly TRBD2 on 6 matching bases. CDR3 size: 16 residues. CDR1 and CDR2 from the germline V gene are LNHDA and SQIVND (reference sequence). The ends were cut back, 1 base at V and 0 bases at J, with 11 bases in the middle. The CDR3 DNA reads TGTGCCAGTAGTATAGGCGGAGGGGCTAGCACAGATACGCAGTATTTT. Its translation is CASSIGGGASTDTQYF.

This chain joins TRBV7-2 and TRBJ2-1; TRBD1 matches at 8 bases. The CDR3 is made up of 17 amino acids. Germline lookup yields CDR1 SGHTA and CDR2 FQGNSA. Trimming removed 2 bases from V and 11 bases from J; junction bases left unmatched: 17. The CDR3 nucleotides are TGTGCCAGCAGCTTAATCGTGACAGGGGTGTTTGTGGCAAAGCAGTTCTTC. This gives the protein CASSLIVTGVFVAKQFF.

This chain joins TRBV18 and TRBJ2-1, with 16 positions matching TRBD2. J gave up 4 bases and V 3 bases, and 6 bases lay outside the gene matches. Germline V gene lookup returns CDR1 KGHSH and CDR2 LQKENI. This CDR3 contains 18 residues. The CDR3 coding sequence is TGTGCCAGCTCACCGCCGGGACTAGCGGGAGGGCAATACAATGAGCAGTTCTTC. Translation: CASSPPGLAGGQYNEQFF.

This clone was picked up one time. Relative to the germline gene, one junction end is altered; a read error may explain this. The genes are TRBV9 and TRBJ2-5; 9 bases map to TRBD1. This CDR3 comprises 15 residues. Germline values: CDR1 SGDLS, CDR2 YYNGEE. CDR3 amino acids: CASSVAGTGKEAQYF. The CDR3 DNA is TGTGCCAGCAGCGTAGCCGGGACAGGGAAAGAGGCCCAGTACTTC.

The rearrangement joins TRBV5-1 to TRBJ1-6; 7 positions match TRBD1. After removal of 4 bases from V and 7 bases from J, the junction contained 11 bases not matched to a gene. Germline values: CDR1 SGHRS, CDR2 YFSETQ. The length of the CDR3 is 16 residues. In nucleotides, the CDR3 is TGCGCCAGCAGCGAGACCGGGACAGAGCGAAATTCACCCCTCCACTTT. Translated: CASSETGTERNSPLHF.

In its sample, this clone was seen a few times. CDR3 protein: CASSTTGTGNNEQFF. CDR3 DNA sequence: TGCGCCAGCAGCACCACCGGGACAGGAAACAATGAGCAGTTCTTC. The chain joins TRBV5-1 to TRBJ2-1, with TRBD1 matching 8 bases. The V gene end was trimmed by 4 bases and the J gene end by 5 bases; junction bases not matched to a gene: 8. This CDR3 has 15 amino acids. Germline assignment: CDR1 SGHRS and CDR2 YFSETQ.

This chain links TRBV27 with TRBJ1-6; 7 nucleotides agree with TRBD1. V lost 6 bases to trimming and J lost 5 bases; unmatched junction nucleotides: 4. The germline V gene has CDR1 MNHEY and CDR2 SMNVEV (reference sequence). This CDR3 has 14 residues. This chain's CDR3 is CASSPDRHNSPLHF. DNA for the CDR3: TGTGCCAGCAGCCCGGACAGGCATAATTCACCCCTCCACTTT.

The chain has TRBV5-4 and TRBJ2-6; the D is unclear. V lost 0 bases and J 0 bases, leaving 10 bases between the germline ends. Per germline, CDR1 SGHNT and CDR2 YYREEE (reference sequence). The CDR3 has 17 residues. The CDR3 DNA follows: TGTGCCAGCAGCTTGGATCGTTCAGTCTCTGGGGCCAACGTCCTGACTTTC. Translation: CASSLDRSVSGANVLTF. The full variable domain, rest sourced from reference TRBV5-4 and TRBJ2-6, is ETGVTQSPTHLIKTRGQQVTLRCSSQSGHNTVSWYQQALGQGPQFIFQYYREEENGRGNFPPRFSGLQFPNYSSELNVNALELDDSALYLCASSLDRSVSGANVLTFGAGSRLTVL.